The rows below give T cell receptor beta chains drawn from one sample of a study of post-analysis software for immune sequencing data. One entry per CDR3 protein, called by TCRdb with MiXCR from the PCR reads. The profile shows a few hundred thousand distinct CDR3 sequences, about a third of them singletons. Sequencing input: blood. These TCRs come from a girl aged 5 to 17 with multiple sclerosis. Each CDR3 is given with its conserved first and last residue. The D gene is left open where the match is weak. A clone size is listed for some rows: how often the clone was seen (once, few, many), or a class if it is expanded.

>TRBJ2-5|-|few|TRBV12-3/TRBV12-4
TGTGCCAGCACCCTGGGAGGGGGTACAGAGACCCAGTACTTC
CASTLGGGTETQYF
>TRBJ2-1|TRBD1|-|TRBV5-1
TGCGCCAGCAGCCCTGGGACAGGGGGTTGGAATGAGCAGTTCTTC
CASSPGTGGWNEQFF
>TRBJ1-5|-|few|TRBV28
TGTGCCAGCAGGAAGGGGTTTCAGGGCAATCAGCCCCAGCATTTT
CASRKGFQGNQPQHF
>TRBJ2-7|TRBD2|-|TRBV6-2/TRBV6-3
TGTGCCAGCAGGCTTTGGACTAGCGGATTCTACGAGCAGTACTTC
CASRLWTSGFYEQYF
>TRBJ2-5|-|few|TRBV6-1
TGTGCCAGCAATTGGGCAGAGCAAGAGACCCAGTACTTC
CASNWAEQETQYF
>TRBJ2-4|TRBD1|-|TRBV28
TGTGCCAGCAGCGCTGGACAGGCCCCCTCTTGGGAGCAGTACTTC
CASSAGQAPSWEQYF
>TRBJ2-1|-|-|TRBV2
TGTGCCAGCATGAGAGCGGTCTCCTACAATGAGCAGTTCTTC
CASMRAVSYNEQFF
>TRBJ2-3|-|-|TRBV6-5
TGTGCCAGCAGGGATGCGGGACAGCGCACAGATACGCAGTATTTT
CASRDAGQRTDTQYF
>TRBJ1-5|TRBD1|-|TRBV24-1
TGTGCCACCAGTGAACCGACAGGGGCAGCATACTATAGCAATCAGCCCCAGCATTTT
CATSEPTGAAYYSNQPQHF
>TRBJ2-1|TRBD1|-|TRBV24-1
TGTGCCACCAGTGAGCCAGGGGGCGCAGTCAACAATGAGCAGTTCTTC
CATSEPGGAVNNEQFF
>TRBJ1-1|TRBD1|-|TRBV5-1
TGCGCCAGCAGCCCTCGGACAGGGGGCGAATTGAACACTGAAGCTTTCTTT
CASSPRTGGELNTEAFF
>TRBJ2-6|-|few|TRBV5-1
TGCGCCAGCAGCTTGCAGCAGGGAGGCTCTGGGGCCAACGTCCTGACTTTC
CASSLQQGGSGANVLTF
>TRBJ1-6|-|-|TRBV25-1
TGTGCCAGCAGTGATCCCCATTCACCCCTCCACTTT
CASSDPHSPLHF
>TRBJ1-4|-|-|TRBV3-1
TGTGCCAGCAGCCCGAGGGACGGAGTAAGAGAAAAACTGTTTTTT
CASSPRDGVREKLFF
>TRBJ2-4|-|few|TRBV27
TGTGCCAGCAGTTTAGGCGGATTAGCCAAAAACATTCAGTACTTC
CASSLGGLAKNIQYF
>TRBJ1-2|TRBD1|-|TRBV3-1
TGTGCCAGCAGCCAACTGGACAGGGGATGGGGCGGCTACACCTTC
CASSQLDRGWGGYTF
>TRBJ2-3|-|-|TRBV7-9
TGCGCCAGCAGCTTAATCGTGGGGGAGACAGATACGCAGTATTTT
CASSLIVGETDTQYF
>TRBJ1-5|-|-|TRBV5-1
TGCGCCAGCAGCTTGGGCAATGGCCAGCCCCAGCATTTT
CASSLGNGQPQHF
>TRBJ1-2|-|-|TRBV3-1
TGTGCCAGCAGGCCCCGGCAGGGACCAAACTATGGCTACACCTTC
CASRPRQGPNYGYTF
>TRBJ1-5|-|few|TRBV4-3
TGCGCCAGCAGCCAGACGCAGGGTCAGCCCCAGCATTTT
CASSQTQGQPQHF
>TRBJ1-2|-|-|TRBV7-9
TGTGCCAGCAGCCCCCCGGGAAGGCGTCATGGCTACACCTTC
CASSPPGRRHGYTF
>TRBJ2-3|TRBD1|-|TRBV18
TGTGCCAGCTCACGCGGACAGGGGGCAGATACGCAGTATTTT
CASSRGQGADTQYF
>TRBJ2-3|-|-|TRBV20-1
TGCGGTGCTGGAGGGGGCTCGGGCACAGATACGCAGTATTTT
CGAGGGSGTDTQYF
>TRBJ1-1|-|-|TRBV2
TGTGCCAGCAGTGGGAGTGGGGGGAACACTGAAGCTTTCTTT
CASSGSGGNTEAFF
>TRBJ2-5|-|few|TRBV5-1
TGCGCCAGCAGCTTGCCGGGGCAAGAGACCCAGTACTTC
CASSLPGQETQYF
>TRBJ2-3|TRBD1|-|TRBV28
TGTGCCAGCAGGCTCGGGACAGAGACAGATACGCAGTATTTT
CASRLGTETDTQYF
>TRBJ1-6|-|few|TRBV20-1
TGCAGTGCTGACAACCCGACAGGCTATAATTCACCCCTCCACTTT
CSADNPTGYNSPLHF
>TRBJ1-5|-|-|TRBV20-1
TGCAGTGCTAGAGTACCAAATCAGCCCCAGCATTTT
CSARVPNQPQHF
>TRBJ2-2|-|-|TRBV4-1
TGCGCCAGCAGCCAGGCCATCTTCGGGGAGCTGTTTTTT
CASSQAIFGELFF
>TRBJ2-7|-|-|TRBV5-5
TGTGCCAGCAGCTTCAGTCCAGGCGACACGTTAGAGCAGTACTTC
CASSFSPGDTLEQYF
>TRBJ2-1|TRBD1|few|TRBV6-1
TGTGCCAGCAGAGGGGGACAGGGGGTAAAGTTCTTC
CASRGGQGVKFF
>TRBJ1-2|-|-|TRBV5-1
TGCGCCAGCAGCTTTGGCACGGAGGACGGCTACACCTTC
CASSFGTEDGYTF
>TRBJ2-3|-|-|TRBV7-9
TGTGCCAGCAGCTCCGACCCCCGGGGCGCAGATACGCAGTATTTT
CASSSDPRGADTQYF
>TRBJ1-2|-|few|TRBV7-9
TGTGCCACCGGGGGGGGAGGCTATGGCTACACCTTC
CATGGGGYGYTF
>TRBJ2-3|TRBD2|-|TRBV28
TGTGCCAGCAGTCCAACTTTAAGGGTAGCGGGAGAGGGGGATACGCAGTATTTT
CASSPTLRVAGEGDTQYF
>TRBJ2-1|-|-|TRBV20-1
TGCAGTGCTAGAAGAGATGGAAAGGGGCAGTTCTTC
CSARRDGKGQFF
>TRBJ2-1|-|-|TRBV27
TGTGCCAGCAGTTTAGGGCGGAATTTCTACAATGAGCAGTTCTTC
CASSLGRNFYNEQFF
>TRBJ1-5|TRBD1|few|TRBV19
TGTGCCACCCGGGACAGGGGAGTCGGCAATCAGCCCCAGCATTTT
CATRDRGVGNQPQHF